This is a list of T cell receptor beta chains from one sample in a study of T cell responses to AZD1222 COVID-19 vaccine. Only in-frame clones appear in the TCRdb table, and some are missing; sequencing was by immunoSEQ multiplex PCR. The data hold approximately 80,000 clones, with about 87% observed a single time. Here the sequenced sample was peripheral blood, taken on day 0 of AZD1222 vaccination. The receptor source for this set is an adult in good health. The CDR3 runs from the conserved cysteine through the conserved F or W. Each record gives: D gene, V gene, clone size, J gene, CDR3 DNA, CDR3 protein. D genes are given only for firm matches. Clone size is shown for a subset of rows, as once, few, many or a class of expanded clone.

D: .
V: TRBV20-1
size: .
J: TRBJ2-7
DNA: TGCAGTGCCACCCCGTCCTACGAGCAGTACTTC
CDR3: CSATPSYEQYF

D: TRBD2
V: TRBV24-1
size: .
J: TRBJ2-3
DNA: TGTGCCACCAGTGAACTAGCGGGCGGATCTGGAGATACGCAGTATTTT
CDR3: CATSELAGGSGDTQYF

D: .
V: TRBV3-1/TRBV3-2
size: .
J: TRBJ1-1
DNA: TGTGCCAGCAGCCCCGGGGACACTGAAGCTTTCTTT
CDR3: CASSPGDTEAFF

D: .
V: TRBV27
size: .
J: TRBJ1-1
DNA: TGTGCCAGCACCAATCGGGGGAACACTGAAGCTTTCTTT
CDR3: CASTNRGNTEAFF

D: .
V: TRBV27
size: .
J: TRBJ1-1
DNA: TGTGCCAGCAGTTTAACGCGTGGGGGCGTGAACACTGAAGCTTTCTTT
CDR3: CASSLTRGGVNTEAFF

D: .
V: TRBV12-2
size: .
J: TRBJ2-1
DNA: TGTGCAAGTCGCTTAGCGTTATTGCCAGCGGGGTGCGATGAGCAGTTCTTC
CDR3: CASRLALLPAGCDEQFF

D: .
V: TRBV7-3
size: .
J: TRBJ2-3
DNA: TGTGCCAGCAGCTTAGGCAGCCTTACAGATACGCAGTATTTT
CDR3: CASSLGSLTDTQYF

D: .
V: TRBV19
size: .
J: TRBJ2-5
DNA: TGTGCCAGTAGTGACCAGGGGGGTCCGGAGACCCAGTACTTC
CDR3: CASSDQGGPETQYF

D: .
V: TRBV25-1
size: .
J: TRBJ1-3
DNA: TGTGCCAGCAGTGATTCGCAAAGGACAGAAGGAAACACCATATATTTT
CDR3: CASSDSQRTEGNTIYF

D: .
V: TRBV24-1
size: .
J: TRBJ2-2
DNA: TGTGCCACCAGTGACCACAGGGTAGTCGGGGAGCTGTTTTTT
CDR3: CATSDHRVVGELFF

D: TRBD1
V: TRBV19
size: .
J: TRBJ1-4
DNA: TGTGCCAGTAGACCGGACAGGGGTTACGAAAAACTGTTTTTT
CDR3: CASRPDRGYEKLFF

D: TRBD1
V: TRBV6-5
size: .
J: TRBJ1-2
DNA: TGTGCCAGCAGTTACGAAATGACAGGGGCCGGCTACACCTTC
CDR3: CASSYEMTGAGYTF

D: TRBD2
V: TRBV6-5
size: .
J: TRBJ2-1
DNA: TGTGCCAGCTCATGGGGGCTAGCGGGGGGCGAGCAGTTCTTC
CDR3: CASSWGLAGGEQFF

D: .
V: TRBV28
size: .
J: TRBJ1-5
DNA: TGTGCCAGCAGTTTACGGTCAGGGGCCCTGGGGCCCCAGCATTTT
CDR3: CASSLRSGALGPQHF

D: .
V: TRBV19
size: once
J: TRBJ1-5
DNA: TGTGCCAGTAGCCTAGACAGAGACAATCAGCCCCAGCATTTT
CDR3: CASSLDRDNQPQHF

D: TRBD1
V: TRBV18
size: .
J: TRBJ1-1
DNA: TGTGCCAGCTCCCGAGGGGGCGCTGAAACTGAAGCTTTCTTT
CDR3: CASSRGGAETEAFF

D: TRBD2
V: TRBV4-3
size: .
J: TRBJ2-3
DNA: TGCGCCAGCAGCCAAGTAGCGGGGAGAATAACAGATACGCAGTATTTT
CDR3: CASSQVAGRITDTQYF

D: .
V: TRBV6-5
size: .
J: TRBJ1-3
DNA: TGTGCCAGCAGAAGCCAGGGCAGCTCTGGAAACACCATATATTTT
CDR3: CASRSQGSSGNTIYF

D: .
V: TRBV5-6
size: .
J: TRBJ1-5
DNA: TGTGCCAGCAGCTTGTCCGGGGTAAGTTGGTCCCAGCATTTT
CDR3: CASSLSGVSWSQHF

D: TRBD1
V: TRBV15
size: .
J: TRBJ2-5
DNA: TGTGCCACCACCCGGGACAGGGGGGAGACCCAGTACTTC
CDR3: CATTRDRGETQYF

D: .
V: TRBV7-9
size: .
J: TRBJ1-5
DNA: TGTGCCAGCAGCCTTGTAAATCAGCCCCAGCATTTT
CDR3: CASSLVNQPQHF

D: .
V: TRBV5-1
size: few
J: TRBJ1-1
DNA: TGCGCCAGCAGCCCGGCCGGGACATCAATGAACACTGAAGCTTTCTTT
CDR3: CASSPAGTSMNTEAFF

D: TRBD1
V: TRBV7-8
size: .
J: TRBJ1-2
DNA: TGTGCCAGCAGCCAGGGGACAGGGAGATATGGCTACACCTTC
CDR3: CASSQGTGRYGYTF